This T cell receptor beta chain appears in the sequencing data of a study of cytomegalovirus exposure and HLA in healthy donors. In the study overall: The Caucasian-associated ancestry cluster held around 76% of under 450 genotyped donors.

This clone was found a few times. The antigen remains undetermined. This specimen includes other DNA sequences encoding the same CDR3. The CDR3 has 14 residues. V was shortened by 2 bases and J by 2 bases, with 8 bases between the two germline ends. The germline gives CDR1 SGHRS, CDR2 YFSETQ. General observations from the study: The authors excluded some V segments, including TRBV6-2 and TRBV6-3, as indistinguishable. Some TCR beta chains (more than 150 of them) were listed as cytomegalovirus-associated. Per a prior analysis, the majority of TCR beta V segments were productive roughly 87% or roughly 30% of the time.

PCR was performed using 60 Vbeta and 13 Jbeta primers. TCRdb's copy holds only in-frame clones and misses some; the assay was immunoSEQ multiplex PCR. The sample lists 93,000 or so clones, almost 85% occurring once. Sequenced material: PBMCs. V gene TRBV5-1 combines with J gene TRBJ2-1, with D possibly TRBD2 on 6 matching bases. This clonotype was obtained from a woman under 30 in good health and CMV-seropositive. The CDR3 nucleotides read TGCGCCAGCAGCTTTAGCGGAGCCTACAATGAGCAGTTCTTC. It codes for CASSFSGAYNEQFF.